These 7 T cell receptor beta chains came from one sample sequenced in a study of blood T cell repertoires in COVID-19. This table comes from immunoSEQ multiplex PCR, and its TCRdb copy is limited to in-frame clones, with some not included. The data contain over 150,000 clones, nearly 90% of them singletons. The sample consisted of peripheral blood. These receptors came from a man aged 50-60 years with COVID-19, enrolled during active disease.

The V gene is TRBV19, the J gene TRBJ1-1; 7 bases are shared with TRBD1. The CDR3 is 13 amino acids. Germline CDR1 and CDR2: LNHDA and SQIVND (reference sequence). V dropped 4 bases and J dropped 5; count of bases not matched to a gene: 4. Here the CDR3 DNA reads TGTGCCAGTAGTACGATACAGGGGACTGAAGCTTTCTTT. This codes for CASSTIQGTEAFF.

The chain combines TRBV7-9 with TRBJ2-7; 8 nucleotides agree with TRBD1. The CDR3 is 14 residues long. Trimming took 5 bases from V and 3 from J; bases not matched to a gene: 6. Germline-derived CDR1 and CDR2 are SEHNR and FQNEAQ (reference sequence). The CDR3 DNA reads TGTGCCAGCAGCACCCGGGACAGGATCTACGAGCAGTACTTC. It translates to CASSTRDRIYEQYF. Full variable domain (missing parts from reference TRBV7-9 and TRBJ2-7): DTGVSQNPRHKITKRGQNVTFRCDPISEHNRLYWYRQTLGQGPEFLTYFQNEAQLEKSRLLSDRFSAERPKGSFSTLEIQRTEQGDSAMYLCASSTRDRIYEQYFGPGTRLTVT.

The V call is TRBV9, the J call TRBJ2-3; 9 positions match TRBD2. This CDR3 is 17 amino acids long. Germline lookup yields CDR1 SGDLS and CDR2 YYNGEE. V lost 4 bases, J lost 3 bases, and 12 bases stayed unmatched. CDR3 in DNA: TGTGCCAGCAGCCCAACGATAGGCGGGAGGGGAACAGATACGCAGTATTTT. It translates to CASSPTIGGRGTDTQYF.

CDR3 protein: CSASILAGRVETQYF. CDR3 nucleotide sequence: TGCAGTGCTAGTATTCTAGCGGGACGAGTAGAGACCCAGTACTTC. The chain recombines TRBV20-1 with TRBJ2-5; the match to TRBD2 covers 9 bases. Germline V gene lookup returns CDR1 DFQATT and CDR2 SNEGSKA (reference sequence). Trimming cost V 3 bases and J 4 bases; bases outside gene matches: 9. There are 15 residues in the CDR3.

The rearrangement joins TRBV19 to TRBJ1-4; D not resolved. Trimming took off 3 bases at V and 10 bases at J, with 18 bases between the two ends. The CDR3 loop spans 15 amino acids. Per germline, CDR1 LNHDA and CDR2 SQIVND (reference sequence). The CDR3, as DNA: TGTGCCAGTAGTATGGGCCAACTTCGATCCGGAAAACTGTTTTTT. Translated, it gives CASSMGQLRSGKLFF.

The chain is built from TRBV5-8 and TRBJ1-1; TRBD1 agrees at 8 bases. Germline-derived CDR1 and CDR2 are SGHTS and YDEGEE. CDR3 size: 13 residues. After removal of 5 bases from V and 5 bases from J, the junction contained 5 bases not matched to a gene. The CDR3 DNA follows: TGTGCCAGCAGGGTCAGGGGGCATACTGAAGCTTTCTTT. Encoded protein: CASRVRGHTEAFF.

This chain uses TRBV19 with TRBJ2-3; TRBD2 matches 14 bases. CDR3 length: 19 residues. V gave up 7 bases and J gave up 1 base; unmatched junction bases: 13. Germline CDR1 and CDR2: LNHDA and SQIVND (reference sequence). CDR3 protein: CASTLGTSGGHGGTDTQYF. CDR3 nucleotides: TGTGCCAGTACACTGGGGACTAGCGGGGGCCATGGGGGCACAGATACGCAGTATTTT.